This TCR beta chain was recovered during a study of shared clonotypes between healthy human individuals. Turning to the study itself: The study enrolled two women and three men aged 18 to 49.

Trimming took off 4 bases at V and 4 bases at J, with 10 bases between the two ends. The germline V gene has CDR1 MRHNA and CDR2 SNTAGT. This CDR3 has 14 residues. Genomic DNA for unsorted samples was obtained from some 100 million PBMCs. This clone was seen many times. The sample carries other DNA sequences with the same CDR3. Splitting of each subset's genomic DNA was done evenly across several immunoSEQ plates. The data were produced by immunoSEQ multiplex PCR, yet TCRdb's version contains in-frame clones alone and is incomplete. The profile covers some 480,000 clones, with 70% to 85% appearing a single time and more than 10% taken by the ten largest.

Sequencing was carried out using PBMCs. The TCR sequence derives from a middle-aged woman in good health. Some clones in this sample may be carry-over from other donors' samples. V and J are TRBV6-4 and TRBJ2-2; D might be TRBD2 (5 bases). This CDR3 is CASSAPGSTGELFF. The CDR3, as DNA: TGTGCCAGCAGTGCCCCGGGATCCACCGGGGAGCTGTTTTTT.